One and the same sample provided the 15 T cell receptor beta chains below, sequenced in a study of cytomegalovirus exposure and HLA in healthy donors. TCRdb's table, derived via immunoSEQ multiplex PCR, lists solely in-frame clones and lacks some. The sample has about 160,000 clones; roughly nine tenths are singletons. The sequencing sample was made of PBMCs. The receptors originated from a young woman in good health and CMV-seropositive.

This chain links TRBV7-3 with TRBJ1-2, with 10 bases matching TRBD1. The CDR3 runs 15 residues. Germline V gene data show CDR1 as SGHTA and CDR2 as FQGTGA. V gave up 2 bases and J gave up 10 bases; unmatched junction bases: 10. In nucleotides, the CDR3 is TGTGCCAGCAGCTTAGGGGTCGTAGGGACAGGGGACTACACCTTC. Its protein product is CASSLGVVGTGDYTF.

The V call is TRBV18, the J call TRBJ2-3, with D possibly TRBD2 on 5 matching bases. This CDR3 is 13 amino acids long. The germline gives CDR1 KGHSH, CDR2 LQKENI. Trimming took 2 bases from V and 5 from J, leaving 8 bases between them. The CDR3: CASSPGSGDTQYF. CDR3 bases: TGTGCCAGCTCACCAGGGAGCGGAGATACGCAGTATTTT.

The chain employs TRBV2 and TRBJ2-2, with 10 bases aligning to TRBD2. The V gene's germline CDR1 is SNHLY and CDR2 FYNNEI. The J segment lost 3 bases and the V segment lost 4 bases, leaving 2 bases of the junction unmatched. CDR3 length: 15 residues. The CDR3 region is CASSASGGHTGELFF. The CDR3 DNA reads TGTGCCAGCAGTGCTAGCGGGGGACACACCGGGGAGCTGTTTTTT.

The gene calls are TRBV28 and TRBJ2-5; 7 nucleotides line up with TRBD1. The V and J ends lost 5 bases and 6 bases, in that order; junction bases with no gene match: 6. Per germline, CDR1 MDHEN and CDR2 SYDVKM. The CDR3 length is 13 residues. CDR3 sequence (DNA): TGTGCCAGCAGTCGAGGGGGCGGACAGACCCAGTACTTC. It encodes CASSRGGGQTQYF.

This sequence joins TRBV15 and TRBJ1-2; no firm D call. V lost 1 base and J 12 bases, leaving 15 bases between the germline ends. The CDR3 has 13 residues. Germline values: CDR1 LNHNV, CDR2 YYDKDF (reference sequence). This CDR3 reads CATSRAAPSANTF. The CDR3 nucleotides read TGTGCCACCAGCAGAGCGGCACCCTCAGCGAACACCTTC.

The genes are TRBV5-1 and TRBJ1-2, with 11 bases fitting TRBD1. From germline, CDR1 is SGHRS and CDR2 YFSETQ. The trim removed 0 bases at V and 2 bases at J, leaving 3 bases unmatched. The CDR3 covers 16 residues. CDR3: CASSLGTGGTNYGYTF. The CDR3 DNA reads TGCGCCAGCAGCTTGGGGACAGGGGGCACGAACTATGGCTACACCTTC.

V usage is TRBV11-2 and J usage is TRBJ2-7, with 10 bases aligning to TRBD2. V was pared by 0 bases and J by 3 bases, with 2 bases of the junction left unmatched. This CDR3 region has 15 residues. Looked up from germline, CDR1 is SGHAT and CDR2 is FQNNGV. The CDR3 sequence is CASSLDRTSGYEQYF. The CDR3 bases are TGTGCCAGCAGCTTAGACCGGACTAGCGGCTACGAGCAGTACTTC.

This chain joins TRBV15 and TRBJ2-1; tentatively, D is TRBD1 (6 bases). V gave up 4 bases and J gave up 10 bases, with 17 bases separating them. Germline loops: CDR1 LNHNV, CDR2 YYDKDF (reference sequence). CDR3 size: 14 residues. This CDR3 reads CATSIKGWGPEQFF. CDR3 coding DNA: TGTGCCACCAGCATTAAGGGGTGGGGGCCAGAGCAGTTCTTC.

This clone was picked up one time. The chain carries TRBV6-1 and TRBJ1-5; possibly TRBD1 for D (6 bases). The CDR3 extends over 16 amino acids. With 2 bases removed from V and 0 bases from J, the gap between germline ends came to 11 bases. Germline CDR1 reads MNHNS; CDR2 reads SASEGT. As DNA, the CDR3 is TGTGCCAGCAGTGAACGGGGAGGGGGTAGCAATCAGCCCCAGCATTTT. It translates to CASSERGGGSNQPQHF.

DNA of the CDR3: TGTGCCAGCAGTCACCCGGGACAGGCGGACAATCAGCCCCAGCATTTT. Translating gives CASSHPGQADNQPQHF. The chain has TRBV6-6 and TRBJ1-5, with 8 bases identical to TRBD1. Germline V gives CDR1 MNHNY, CDR2 SVGAGI (reference sequence). Germline trimming cut 5 bases from V and 3 bases from J; bases unmatched to any gene: 9. This CDR3 region has 16 residues.

The chain combines TRBV4-1 with TRBJ1-1; D not certain. Trimming removed 6 bases at V and 0 bases at J, with 17 bases between. Germline V CDR1 and CDR2: MGHRA, YSYEKL. This CDR3 is built from 16 residues. The CDR3 reads CASSEEGWFLNTEAFF. Written as DNA, the CDR3 is TGCGCCAGCAGTGAAGAGGGATGGTTCCTGAACACTGAAGCTTTCTTT.

A single count supports this clone. The CDR3 region has the DNA TGCGCCAGCACGAGGACTAGCGGAGATTTCACAGATACGCAGTATTTT. It encodes CASTRTSGDFTDTQYF. V gene TRBV4-1 combines with J gene TRBJ2-3, with TRBD2 identical over 10 bases. Unmatched junction bases numbered 9, after V lost 7 bases and J lost 2 bases. The CDR3 runs to 16 residues. The V gene's germline CDR1 is MGHRA and CDR2 YSYEKL.

The chain couples TRBV30 to TRBJ1-4; D uncertain. The germline gives CDR1 GTSNPN, CDR2 SVGIG (reference sequence). The CDR3 consists of 12 residues. In DNA, the CDR3 is TGTGCTTGTGACCCGGGGAATGAAAAACTGTTTTTT. Its protein is CACDPGNEKLFF.

This clone was found once. This chain uses TRBV18 with TRBJ2-7; D gene ambiguous. The germline V and J ends were trimmed by 4 bases and 3 bases, with 13 bases remaining between them. Per germline, CDR1 KGHSH and CDR2 LQKENI. The CDR3 runs 14 residues. The DNA of the CDR3 is TGTGCCAGCTCACTCGAGCGAACAAACTACGAGCAGTACTTC. This translates into CASSLERTNYEQYF.

This clone was seen once. The chain couples TRBV29-1 to TRBJ2-2; TRBD2 is a possible D gene (6 bases). Trimming cost V 6 bases and J 1 base, with 15 bases left between them. In germline, CDR1 is SQVTM, CDR2 ANQGSEA. This CDR3 has 15 residues. The CDR3 region has the DNA TGCAGCGTCGCGGGACGGTCTTTGAACACCGGGGAGCTGTTTTTT. It yields the protein CSVAGRSLNTGELFF.